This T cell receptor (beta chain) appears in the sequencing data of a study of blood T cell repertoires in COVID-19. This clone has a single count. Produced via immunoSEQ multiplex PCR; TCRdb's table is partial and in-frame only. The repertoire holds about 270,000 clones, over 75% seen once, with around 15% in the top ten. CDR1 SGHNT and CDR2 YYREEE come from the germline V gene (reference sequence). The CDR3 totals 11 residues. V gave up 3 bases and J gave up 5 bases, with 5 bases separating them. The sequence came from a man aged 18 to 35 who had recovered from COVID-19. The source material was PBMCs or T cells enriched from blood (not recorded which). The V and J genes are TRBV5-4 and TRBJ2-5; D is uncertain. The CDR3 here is CASSSQETQYF. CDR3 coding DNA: TGTGCCAGCAGCTCCCAGGAGACCCAGTACTTC.